These 16 T cell receptor beta chains came from one sample sequenced in a study of T cells in women clearing cervical HPV infection. Some clones are missing from TCRdb's copy, which holds only in-frame ones; the method was immunoSEQ multiplex PCR. The repertoire table contains 25,000 to 35,000 clones. Sequencing was done on a sample of blood buffy coat. The source is a woman aged 18-70 years with a cervical HPV16 infection that either progressed to CIN3+ or cleared (not recorded which).

Concerning this clone itself: The read finishes 3 residues shy of the CDR3 end, and the germline J gene is used to complete it. The rearrangement joins TRBV30 to TRBJ2-3; the match to TRBD2 covers 8 bases. Germline CDR1 reads GTSNPN; CDR2 reads SVGIG (reference sequence). The CDR3 totals 15 residues. CDR3 amino acids: CAWSDGGAFRETQYF. The sequenced CDR3 bases are TGTGCCTGGAGTGACGGGGGGGCATTCCGAGAGACG.

Concerning this clone: The read terminates 3 residues ahead of where the CDR3 ends, so the germline J gene completes it. The chain carries TRBV20-1 and TRBJ1-2; 9 nucleotides match TRBD1. The CDR3 is made up of 13 amino acids. The germline V gene has CDR1 DFQATT and CDR2 SNEGSKA (reference sequence). V trimming: 1 base; J trimming: 6 bases; junction bases outside the gene matches: 3. CDR3 DNA (partial): TGCAGTGCTAGAGGGGGGACAGGGAATGGC. This translates into CSARGGTGNG. The CDR3 reads in full as CSARGGTGNGYTF.

With respect to this clone: The CDR3 goes on 3 residues after the read ends, and that part is filled in from the germline J gene. The gene calls are TRBV20-1 and TRBJ1-1; 7 nucleotides agree with TRBD1. The ends lost 4 bases at V and 6 bases at J; junction bases unmatched: 2. Looked up from germline, CDR1 is DFQATT and CDR2 is SNEGSKA (reference sequence). The CDR3 consists of 11 residues. The CDR3 DNA, read in part, is TGCAGTGCTATCGGGACAGCTGAA. Encoded protein: CSAIGTAE. In full, the CDR3 is CSAIGTAEAFF.

As to this clone: The missing CDR3 end, 3 residues past where the read stops, is filled in from the germline J gene. V usage is TRBV7-2 and J usage is TRBJ2-2; D is uncertain. Germline V lookup: CDR1 SGHTA, CDR2 FQGNSA. CDR3 size: 12 residues. Trimming took 5 bases from V and 7 from J, leaving 8 bases between them. The DNA read from the CDR3 is TGTGCCAGCAGCCTTCGTATCGGGGAG. Protein: CASSLRIGE. The entire CDR3 protein is CASSLRIGELFF.

Turning to this clone: The read ends 3 residues early relative to the CDR3; the germline J gene fills the gap. This sequence joins TRBV19 and TRBJ1-5; TRBD1 is a possible D gene (5 bases). CDR1 is LNHDA and CDR2 is SQIVND in the germline V gene (reference sequence). The CDR3 runs to 18 residues. Trimming shortened V by 0 bases and J by 2 bases, and 17 bases separated the two germline ends. The CDR3 loop is CASSIEIKGWGGNQPQHF. The CDR3 DNA, read in part, is TGTGCCAGTAGTATAGAAATTAAGGGGTGGGGAGGCAATCAGCCC.

As for this clone: From the germline J gene comes the end of the CDR3, since the read stops 3 residues before it. The chain has TRBV15 and TRBJ1-2; a weak D match, TRBD1 (6 bases). Germline CDR1 and CDR2: LNHNV and YYDKDF (reference sequence). This CDR3 spans 13 amino acids. The CDR3 loop reads CATSRADRGGYTF. The sequenced part of the CDR3 DNA is TGTGCCACCAGCAGAGCGGACAGAGGCGGC.

Concerning this clone: Read data end 3 residues before the CDR3 end; the end is taken from the germline J gene. The V gene is TRBV23-1, the J gene TRBJ1-5, with 7 bases fitting TRBD1. TRBV23-1 is treated as an ORF (open reading frame) with a function not yet certain. The junction had 9 bases not matched to a gene; V was cut back by 7 bases and J by 0 bases. The CDR3 loop spans 16 amino acids. The CDR3 loop is CASTYDRDYSNQPQHF. CDR3 bases read: TGCGCCAGCACATACGACAGGGATTATAGCAATCAGCCC.

Remarks on this clone: The read falls 3 residues short of the CDR3 end, and the missing part is taken from the germline J gene. This chain links TRBV29-1 with TRBJ1-1; possibly TRBD1 for D (5 bases). Per germline, CDR1 SQVTM and CDR2 ANQGSEA. The CDR3 is 15 amino acids. The part of the CDR3 DNA that was read is TGCAGCGTTGATGGGCCGCGTGGAGGGGCTAACGAA. Residues: CSVDGPRGGANE. The whole CDR3 sequence is CSVDGPRGGANEAFF.

As concerns this clone: The read terminates 3 residues before the CDR3 end, so the remaining end is supplied by the germline J gene. The J gene is TRBJ1-5, the V gene TRBV10-2, with D possibly TRBD1 on 6 matching bases. CDR3 length: 13 residues. V lost 5 bases and J lost 6, with 11 bases in between. Germline CDR1 WSHSY, CDR2 SAAADI. The part of the CDR3 DNA that was read is TGCGCCAGCAGTACAGGGAGGGGTCAGCCC. Translation gives CASSTGRGQP. The complete CDR3 reads CASSTGRGQPQHF.

Of note for this clone: The CDR3 end lies 3 residues beyond the end of the read and is filled in from the germline J gene. V gene TRBV14 combines with J gene TRBJ1-1; TRBD1 matches 8 bases. CDR1 SGHDN and CDR2 FVKESK come from the germline V gene. The CDR3 runs to 15 residues. The CDR3: CASSQVVGQVGGAFF. The DNA read from the CDR3 is TGTGCCAGCAGCCAAGTAGTGGGACAGGTTGGGGGA.

On this clone: The CDR3 end is not reached by the read, which stops 3 residues before it; the germline J gene fills it in. The chain joins TRBV7-6 to TRBJ1-5; TRBD1 matches at 11 bases. The CDR3 has 15 residues. The germline V gene encodes CDR1 SGHVS and CDR2 FNYEAQ. The V segment lost 5 bases and the J segment 4 bases; nucleotides outside the gene matches: 4. The CDR3 loop reads CASSGTGGGNQPQHF. Partial CDR3 DNA: TGTGCCAGCAGCGGGACAGGGGGTGGGAATCAGCCC. The full variable domain, in which reference TRBV7-6 and TRBJ1-5 provide the parts outside the CDR3, is GAGVSQSPRYKVTKRGQDVALRCDPISGHVSLYWYRQALGQGPEFLTYFNYEAQQDKSGLPNDRFSAERPEGSISTLTIQRTEQRDSAMYRCASSGTGGGNQPQHFGDGTRLSIL.

About this clone: The CDR3 is cut off 3 residues early in the read; its end comes from the germline J gene. The chain employs TRBV6-2 or TRBV6-3 and TRBJ2-7; D ambiguous. The germline gives CDR1 MNHEY, CDR2 SVGEGT. V shed 4 bases and J shed 3 bases, with 4 bases lying between them. The CDR3 has 11 amino acids. The CDR3 bases that were read are TGTGCCAGCAGTTCGTTCTACGAG. Protein sequence: CASSSFYE. In full, the CDR3 is CASSSFYEQYF.

Regarding this clone: A junction boundary mismatches the germline segment, possibly from a read error. The DNA ends 3 residues before the CDR3 does, and the rest of the CDR3 is filled in from the germline J gene. The rearrangement uses TRBV7-9 and TRBJ2-3; TRBD1 agrees at 7 bases. Looked up from germline, CDR1 is SEHNR and CDR2 is FQNEAQ (reference sequence). CDR3 length: 14 amino acids. This CDR3 is CASSPRTGSETQYF. Incomplete CDR3 DNA: TGTGCCAGCAGCCCCAGGACAGGTTCAGAGACG.

As concerns this clone: The CDR3 end falls 3 residues outside the read, so it is completed with the germline J gene. This chain connects TRBV7-9 to TRBJ2-1; 15 bases match TRBD2. This CDR3 spans 15 amino acids. Germline CDR1 and CDR2: SEHNR and FQNEAQ (reference sequence). V shed 6 bases, J shed 7 bases, and the junction held 4 bases outside the gene matches. CDR3 DNA (partial): TGTGCCAGCAGTGTCGGACTAGCGGGGGGGAATGAG. Protein product: CASSVGLAGGNE. In full, the CDR3 reads CASSVGLAGGNEQFF.

In regard to this clone: The CDR3 end falls 3 residues outside the read, so it is completed with the germline J gene. V usage is TRBV4-2 and J usage is TRBJ2-7; D is possibly TRBD1 (5 bases). V gave up 0 bases and J gave up 0 bases, with 9 bases separating them. The germline CDR1 and CDR2 sequences are LGHNA and YNFKEQ. This CDR3 region has 15 residues. The CDR3 protein is CASSQETDSSYEQYF. The sequenced CDR3 bases are TGTGCCAGCAGCCAAGAGACAGACAGCTCCTACGAG.

Comment on this clone: Read sequence stops 3 residues before the CDR3 end, and the germline J gene provides the missing end. The rearrangement uses TRBV30 and TRBJ1-4, with D unresolved. The germline V gene encodes CDR1 GTSNPN and CDR2 SVGIG (reference sequence). This CDR3 has 13 amino acids. Trimming cost V 2 bases and J 4 bases, with 8 bases left between them. This chain's CDR3 is CAWSRALNEKLFF. Incomplete CDR3 DNA: TGTGCCTGGAGTAGGGCCCTTAATGAAAAA.